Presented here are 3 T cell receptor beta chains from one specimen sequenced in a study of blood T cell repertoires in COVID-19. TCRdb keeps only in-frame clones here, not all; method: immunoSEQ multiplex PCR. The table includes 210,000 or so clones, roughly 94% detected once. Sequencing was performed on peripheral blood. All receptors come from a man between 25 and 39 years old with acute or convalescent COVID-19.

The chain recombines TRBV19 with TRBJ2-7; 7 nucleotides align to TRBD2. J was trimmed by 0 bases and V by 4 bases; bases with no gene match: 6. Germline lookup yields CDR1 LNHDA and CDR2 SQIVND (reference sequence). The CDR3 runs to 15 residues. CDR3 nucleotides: TGTGCCAGTAGTACAGCGGGACTACCCTCCTACGAGCAGTACTTC. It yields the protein CASSTAGLPSYEQYF.

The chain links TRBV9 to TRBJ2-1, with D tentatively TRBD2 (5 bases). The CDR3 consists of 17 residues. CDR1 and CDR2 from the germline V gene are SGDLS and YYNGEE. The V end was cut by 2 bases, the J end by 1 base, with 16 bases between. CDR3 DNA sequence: TGTGCCAGCAGCGTGTCTAATAATCCGGGGTCCTACAATGAGCAGTTCTTC. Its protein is CASSVSNNPGSYNEQFF. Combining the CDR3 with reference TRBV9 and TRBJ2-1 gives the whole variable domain DSGVTQTPKHLITATGQRVTLRCSPRSGDLSVYWYQQSLDQGLQFLIQYYNGEERAKGNILERFSAQQFPDLHSELNLSSLELGDSALYFCASSVSNNPGSYNEQFFGPGTRLTVL.

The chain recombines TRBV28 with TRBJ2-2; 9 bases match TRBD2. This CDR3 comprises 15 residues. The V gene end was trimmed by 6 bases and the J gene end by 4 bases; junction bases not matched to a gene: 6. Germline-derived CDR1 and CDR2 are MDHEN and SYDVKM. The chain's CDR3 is CASSNSGRGTGELFF. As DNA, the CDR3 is TGTGCCAGCAGCAATAGCGGGAGAGGCACCGGGGAGCTGTTTTTT.